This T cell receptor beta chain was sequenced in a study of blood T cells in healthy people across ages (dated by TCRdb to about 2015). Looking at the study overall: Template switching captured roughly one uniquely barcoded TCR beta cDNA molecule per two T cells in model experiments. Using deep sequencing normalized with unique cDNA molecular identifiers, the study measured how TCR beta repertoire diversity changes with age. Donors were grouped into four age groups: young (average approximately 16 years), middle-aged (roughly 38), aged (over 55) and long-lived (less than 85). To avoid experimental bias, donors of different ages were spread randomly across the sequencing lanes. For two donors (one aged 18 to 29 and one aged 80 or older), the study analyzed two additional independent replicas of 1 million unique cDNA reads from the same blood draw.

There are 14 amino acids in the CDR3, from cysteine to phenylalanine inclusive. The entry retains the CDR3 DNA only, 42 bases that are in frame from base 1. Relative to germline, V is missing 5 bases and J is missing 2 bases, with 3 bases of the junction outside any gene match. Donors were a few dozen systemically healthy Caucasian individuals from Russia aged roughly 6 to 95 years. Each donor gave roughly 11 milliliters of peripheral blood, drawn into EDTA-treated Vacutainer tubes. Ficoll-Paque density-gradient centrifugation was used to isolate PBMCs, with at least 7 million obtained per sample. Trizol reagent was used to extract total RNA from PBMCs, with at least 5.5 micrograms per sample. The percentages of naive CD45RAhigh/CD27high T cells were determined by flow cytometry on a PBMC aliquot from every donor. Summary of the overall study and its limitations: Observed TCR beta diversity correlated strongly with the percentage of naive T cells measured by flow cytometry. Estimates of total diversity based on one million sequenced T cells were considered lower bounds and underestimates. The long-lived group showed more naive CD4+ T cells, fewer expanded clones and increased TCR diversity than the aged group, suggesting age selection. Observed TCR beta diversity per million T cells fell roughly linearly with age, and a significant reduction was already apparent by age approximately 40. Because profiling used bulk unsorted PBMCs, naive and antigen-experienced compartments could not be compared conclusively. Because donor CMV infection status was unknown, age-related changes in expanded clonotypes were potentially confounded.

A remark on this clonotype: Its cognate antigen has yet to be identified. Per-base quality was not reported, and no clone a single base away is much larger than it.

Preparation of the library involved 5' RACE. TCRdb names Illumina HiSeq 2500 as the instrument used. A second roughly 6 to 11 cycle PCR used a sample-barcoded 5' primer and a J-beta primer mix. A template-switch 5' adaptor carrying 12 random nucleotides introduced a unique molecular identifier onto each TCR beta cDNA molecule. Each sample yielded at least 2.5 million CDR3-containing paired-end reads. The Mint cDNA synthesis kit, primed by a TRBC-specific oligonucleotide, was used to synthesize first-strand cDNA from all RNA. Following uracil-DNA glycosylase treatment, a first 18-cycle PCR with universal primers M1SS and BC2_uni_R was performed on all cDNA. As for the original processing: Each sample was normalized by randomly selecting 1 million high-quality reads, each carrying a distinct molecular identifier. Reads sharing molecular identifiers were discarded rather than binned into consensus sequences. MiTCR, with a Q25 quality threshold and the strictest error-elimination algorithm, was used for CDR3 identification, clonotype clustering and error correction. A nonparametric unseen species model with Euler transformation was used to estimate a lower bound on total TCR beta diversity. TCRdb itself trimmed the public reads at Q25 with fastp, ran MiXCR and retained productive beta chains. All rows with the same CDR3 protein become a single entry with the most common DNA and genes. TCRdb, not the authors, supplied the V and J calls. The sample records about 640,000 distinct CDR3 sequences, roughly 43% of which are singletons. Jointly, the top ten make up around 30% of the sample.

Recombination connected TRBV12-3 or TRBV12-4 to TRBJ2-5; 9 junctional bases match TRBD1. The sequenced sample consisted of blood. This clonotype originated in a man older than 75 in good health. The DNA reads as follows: TGTGCCAGCAGTAAGACAGGGGGGCAAGAGACCCAGTACTTC. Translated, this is CASSKTGGQETQYF.